The present entry profiles one T cell receptor (beta chain) with its context. The sample is drawn from a study of blood T cell repertoires in COVID-19. Here immunoSEQ multiplex PCR was the method, and the copy in TCRdb shows in-frame clones only, minus some. The sample carries approximately 31,000 clones, 89% recorded once. In germline, CDR1 is MNHEY, CDR2 SMNVEV (reference sequence). V shed 6 bases and J shed 5 bases, with 19 bases lying between them. The CDR3 consists of 15 residues. The TCR comes from a man at least 80 years old with acute or convalescent COVID-19. The sample comprised peripheral blood. This sequence joins TRBV27 and TRBJ1-2; D is perhaps TRBD1 (5 bases). The CDR3 DNA sequence: TGTGCCAGCAGCCGAGCCGACGGGGACTCGTATGGCTACACCTTC. Translating it yields CASSRADGDSYGYTF.